This T cell receptor (beta chain) was documented in a study of T cell responses to AZD1222 COVID-19 vaccine. Libraries were prepared by immunoSEQ multiplex PCR; TCRdb keeps only in-frame clonotypes and omits some of them. The repertoire has 50,000 to 70,000 clones, 75% to 90% of them found once; the top ten carry approximately 6.1%. Per the germline V gene, CDR1 is SQVTM and CDR2 is ANQGSEA. The ends were cut back, 1 base at V and 5 bases at J, with 14 bases in the middle. The length of the CDR3 is 14 residues. About this clone itself: Its antigen remains unidentified.

Whole-study findings and limits: The span of vaccine-associated CD4 TCRs extended across spike, with dominance at 160-218 and 743-854. There were repertoire samples only from the period after the peak T cell response. Only a handful of AZD1222 recipients, more than five in all, had baseline seropositivity.

Source: peripheral blood, taken 28 days after the second AZD1222 dose. The chain has TRBV29-1 and TRBJ2-5; D uncertain. This receptor was identified in an adult who received the AZD1222 COVID-19 vaccine. For the CDR3, the DNA is TGCAGCGTTGAAGTAGTGCGGATCAGGGAGACCCAGTACTTC. It specifies CSVEVVRIRETQYF.